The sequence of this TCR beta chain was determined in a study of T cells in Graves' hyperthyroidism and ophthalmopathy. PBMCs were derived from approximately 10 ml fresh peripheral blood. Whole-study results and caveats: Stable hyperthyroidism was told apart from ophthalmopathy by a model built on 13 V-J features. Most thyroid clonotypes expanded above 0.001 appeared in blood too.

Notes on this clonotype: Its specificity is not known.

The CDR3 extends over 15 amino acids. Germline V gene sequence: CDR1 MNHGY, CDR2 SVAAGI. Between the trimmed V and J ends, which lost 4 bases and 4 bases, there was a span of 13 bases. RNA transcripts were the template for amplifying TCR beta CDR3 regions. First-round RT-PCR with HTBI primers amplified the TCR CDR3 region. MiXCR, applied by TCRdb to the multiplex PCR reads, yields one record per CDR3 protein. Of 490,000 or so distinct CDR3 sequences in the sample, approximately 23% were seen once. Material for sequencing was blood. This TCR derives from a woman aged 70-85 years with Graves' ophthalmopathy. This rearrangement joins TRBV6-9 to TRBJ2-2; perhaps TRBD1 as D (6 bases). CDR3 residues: CASSSRTEFTGELFF. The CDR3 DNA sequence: TGTGCCAGCAGTTCGAGGACAGAATTCACCGGGGAGCTGTTTTTT.